Listed below are T cell receptor beta chains from one sample, sequenced in a study of T cell repertoires in cytomegalovirus infection. The antigens for these receptors are not known. TCRdb fed the reads into MiXCR, producing one record per CDR3 protein. This sample carries about a million distinct CDR3 sequences, less than 40% of them seen once, and the ten largest clones take over 13%. The sequences come from cultured CD8+ T cells from PBMCs, collected from culture after CMV antigen stimulation. These receptors were obtained from a human donor in good health (CMV status not recorded). Some clones in this sample may be carry-over from other donors' samples. Both conserved end residues are part of each CDR3. D genes are given only for firm matches. Size is stated for part of the rows, as once, few or many counts, or as a class when the clone is expanded.

cdr3_aa cdr3_nt j_call d_call v_call clone_size
CATSRDDERGFTDTQYF TGTGCCACCAGCAGAGATGATGAGCGGGGGTTCACAGATACGCAGTATTTT TRBJ2-3 TRBD2 TRBV15 -
CASRIDRENIQYF TGTGCCAGCAGAATCGACAGGGAAAACATTCAGTACTTC TRBJ2-4 TRBD1 TRBV6-6 -
CASSSRVNYGYTF TGTGCCAGCAGCTCCAGAGTTAACTATGGCTACACCTTC TRBJ1-2 - TRBV7-2 many
CASSPPGLVYETRYF TGTGCCAGCAGCCCCCCTGGACTAGTTTATGAGACCCGGTACTTC TRBJ2-5 TRBD2 TRBV6-8 -
CASSDRGYNEQFF TGTGCCAGCAGTGACAGGGGTTACAATGAGCAGTTCTTC TRBJ2-1 TRBD1 TRBV28 many
CASSFSGTGYRSPLHF TGTGCCAGCAGCTTCAGTGGGACAGGGTATCGATCACCCCTCCACTTT TRBJ1-6 TRBD1 TRBV5-6 -
CASSEDVGPNEKLFF TGTGCCAGCAGTGAAGATGTTGGCCCTAATGAAAAACTGTTTTTT TRBJ1-4 - TRBV6-1 -
CASSGTGGETQYF TGTGCCAGTAGTGGGACAGGAGGGGAGACCCAGTACTTC TRBJ2-5 TRBD1 TRBV19 many
CASSSRGSSGNTIYF TGTGCCAGCAGCTCCAGGGGGAGCTCTGGAAACACCATATATTTT TRBJ1-3 TRBD1 TRBV7-8 few
CAIRLAGGPRNEQFF TGTGCCATCAGACTAGCGGGGGGGCCGCGGAATGAGCAGTTCTTC TRBJ2-1 TRBD2 TRBV6-2/TRBV6-3 -
CASRRTGTGGNTEAFF TGTGCCAGCAGACGTACCGGGACAGGGGGAAACACTGAAGCTTTCTTT TRBJ1-1 TRBD1 TRBV6-5 many
CASSWSKLANTGELFF TGTGCCAGCAGCTGGTCGAAACTTGCGAACACCGGGGAGCTGTTTTTT TRBJ2-2 - TRBV5-5 few
CASSRVRVGYTF TGTGCCAGCAGCCGGGTCAGGGTTGGCTACACCTTC TRBJ1-2 - TRBV12-3/TRBV12-4 -
CASSFPAGGPADTQYF TGTGCCAGCAGCTTCCCAGCGGGGGGGCCAGCAGATACGCAGTATTTT TRBJ2-3 TRBD2 TRBV7-2 many
CSAPEGVSYNSPLHF TGCAGTGCTCCCGAAGGGGTGTCCTATAATTCACCCCTCCACTTT TRBJ1-6 - TRBV20-1 -
CASSPGTSGGAYEQYF TGTGCCAGCAGCCCCGGGACTAGCGGGGGGGCCTACGAGCAGTACTTC TRBJ2-7 TRBD2 TRBV7-4 -
CASSLTIDTQYF TGTGCCAGCAGTTTGACCATAGATACGCAGTATTTT TRBJ2-3 - TRBV28 many
CSAVTSGAQETQYF TGCAGTGCTGTGACTAGCGGGGCTCAAGAGACCCAGTACTTC TRBJ2-5 TRBD2 TRBV20-1 -
CASSRTSSYEQYF TGTGCCAGCTCCCGGACAAGCTCCTACGAGCAGTACTTC TRBJ2-7 - TRBV7-6 many
CASSGTLARLAGKSKNIQYF TGTGCCAGTAGCGGGACCCTCGCACGACTAGCGGGAAAATCCAAAAACATTCAGTACTTC TRBJ2-4 TRBD2 TRBV19 few
CASSYLRRWKTNTGELFF TGTGCCAGCAGTTACCTCAGGAGGTGGAAAACGAACACCGGGGAGCTGTTTTTT TRBJ2-2 - TRBV7-3 -
CAIRVLIAGSTDTQYF TGTGCCATCCGGGTGTTAATAGCGGGGAGTACAGATACGCAGTATTTT TRBJ2-3 TRBD2 TRBV10-3 -
CASSPGGTARETQYF TGTGCCAGCAGTCCCGGGGGGACCGCGAGGGAGACCCAGTACTTC TRBJ2-5 TRBD2 TRBV6-1 -
CASGAGPDTQYF TGTGCTAGTGGTGCCGGGCCAGATACGCAGTATTTT TRBJ2-3 - TRBV12-5 few